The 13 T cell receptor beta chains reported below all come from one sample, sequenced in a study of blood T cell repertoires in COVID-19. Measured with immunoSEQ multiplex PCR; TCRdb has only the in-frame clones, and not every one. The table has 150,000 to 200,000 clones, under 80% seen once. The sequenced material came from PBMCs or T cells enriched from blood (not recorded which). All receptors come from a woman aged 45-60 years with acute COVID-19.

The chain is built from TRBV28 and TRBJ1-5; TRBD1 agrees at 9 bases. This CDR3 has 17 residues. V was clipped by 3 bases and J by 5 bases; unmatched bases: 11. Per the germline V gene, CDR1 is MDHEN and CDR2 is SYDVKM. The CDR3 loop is CASSFGWDRAGDQPQHF. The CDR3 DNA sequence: TGTGCCAGCAGTTTTGGTTGGGACAGGGCTGGGGATCAGCCCCAGCATTTT.

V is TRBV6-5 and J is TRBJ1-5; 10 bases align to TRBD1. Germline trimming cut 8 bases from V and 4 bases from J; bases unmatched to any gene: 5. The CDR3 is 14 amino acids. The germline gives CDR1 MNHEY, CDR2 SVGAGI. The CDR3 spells CASGPGQGNQPQHF. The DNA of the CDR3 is TGTGCCAGCGGCCCGGGACAGGGGAATCAGCCCCAGCATTTT.

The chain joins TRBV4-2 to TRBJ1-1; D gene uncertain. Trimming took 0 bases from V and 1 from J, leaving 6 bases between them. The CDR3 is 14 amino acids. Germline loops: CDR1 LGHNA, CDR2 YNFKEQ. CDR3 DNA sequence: TGTGCCAGCAGCCAAGATGTAGCGAACACTGAAGCTTTCTTT. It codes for CASSQDVANTEAFF.

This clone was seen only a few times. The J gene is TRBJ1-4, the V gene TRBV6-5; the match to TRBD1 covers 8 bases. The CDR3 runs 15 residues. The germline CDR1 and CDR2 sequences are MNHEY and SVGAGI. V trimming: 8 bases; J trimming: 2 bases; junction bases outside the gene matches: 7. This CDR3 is CASFSDRGTNEKLFF. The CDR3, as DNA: TGTGCCAGCTTCTCCGACAGGGGCACTAATGAAAAACTGTTTTTT.

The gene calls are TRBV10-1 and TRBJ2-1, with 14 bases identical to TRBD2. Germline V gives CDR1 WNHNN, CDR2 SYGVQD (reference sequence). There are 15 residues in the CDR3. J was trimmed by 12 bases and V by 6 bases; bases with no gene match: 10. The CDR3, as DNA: TGCGCCAGCAGCCCGGGACTAGCGGGGGTTCGGGTGCAGTTCTTC. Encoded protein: CASSPGLAGVRVQFF.

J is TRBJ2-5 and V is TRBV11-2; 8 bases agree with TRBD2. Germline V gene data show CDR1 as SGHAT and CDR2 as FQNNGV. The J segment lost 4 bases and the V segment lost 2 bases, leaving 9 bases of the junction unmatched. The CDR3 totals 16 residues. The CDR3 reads CASSLRGPAGAETQYF. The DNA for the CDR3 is TGTGCCAGCAGCTTAAGGGGACCAGCGGGGGCAGAGACCCAGTACTTC.

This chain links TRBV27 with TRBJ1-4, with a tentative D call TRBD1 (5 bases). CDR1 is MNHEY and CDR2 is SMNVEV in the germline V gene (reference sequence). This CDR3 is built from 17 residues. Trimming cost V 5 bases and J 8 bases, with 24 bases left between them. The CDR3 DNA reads TGTGCCAGCAGTGGACTTTTCGGGCGGAGGGGTCTCGAAAAACTGTTTTTT. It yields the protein CASSGLFGRRGLEKLFF.

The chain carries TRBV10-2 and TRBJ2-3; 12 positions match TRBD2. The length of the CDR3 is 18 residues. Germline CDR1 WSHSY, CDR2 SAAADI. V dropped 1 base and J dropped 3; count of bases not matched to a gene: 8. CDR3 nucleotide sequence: TGCGCCAGCAGTGAGTGGCTAGCGGGGGGGCCTGGTACAGATACGCAGTATTTT. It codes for CASSEWLAGGPGTDTQYF.

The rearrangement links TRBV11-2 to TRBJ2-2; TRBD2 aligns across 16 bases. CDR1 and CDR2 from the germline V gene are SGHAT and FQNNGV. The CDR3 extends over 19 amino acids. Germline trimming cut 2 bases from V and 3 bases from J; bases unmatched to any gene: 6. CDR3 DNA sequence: TGTGCCAGCAGCTTACTGGGACTAGCGGGGGGGAAATACACCGGGGAGCTGTTTTTT. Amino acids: CASSLLGLAGGKYTGELFF.

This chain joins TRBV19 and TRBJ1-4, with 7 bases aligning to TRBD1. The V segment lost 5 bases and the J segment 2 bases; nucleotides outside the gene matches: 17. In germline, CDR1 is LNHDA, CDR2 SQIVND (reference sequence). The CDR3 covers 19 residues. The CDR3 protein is CASSPPWTGRTNTNEKLFF. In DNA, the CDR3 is TGTGCCAGTAGTCCACCATGGACAGGACGGACTAACACTAATGAAAAACTGTTTTTT.

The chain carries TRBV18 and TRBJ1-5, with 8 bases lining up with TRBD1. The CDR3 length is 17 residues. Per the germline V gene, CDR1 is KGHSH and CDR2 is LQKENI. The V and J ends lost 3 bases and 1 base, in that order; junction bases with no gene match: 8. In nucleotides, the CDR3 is TGTGCCAGCTCACCTGGACAGGGAAGGTTCAGCAATCAGCCCCAGCATTTT. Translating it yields CASSPGQGRFSNQPQHF.

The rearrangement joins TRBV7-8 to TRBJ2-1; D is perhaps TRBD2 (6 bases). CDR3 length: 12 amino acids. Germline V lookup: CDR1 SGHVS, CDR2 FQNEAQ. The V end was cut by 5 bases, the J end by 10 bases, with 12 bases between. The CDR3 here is CASSPSGEEQFF. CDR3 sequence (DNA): TGTGCCAGCAGCCCCTCGGGGGAAGAGCAGTTCTTC.

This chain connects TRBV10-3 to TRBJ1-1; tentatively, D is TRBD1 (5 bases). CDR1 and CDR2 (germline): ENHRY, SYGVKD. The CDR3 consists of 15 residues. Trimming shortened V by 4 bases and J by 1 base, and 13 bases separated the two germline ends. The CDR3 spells CAISGPLGGNTEAFF. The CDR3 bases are TGTGCCATCAGTGGCCCACTGGGGGGGAACACTGAAGCTTTCTTT.